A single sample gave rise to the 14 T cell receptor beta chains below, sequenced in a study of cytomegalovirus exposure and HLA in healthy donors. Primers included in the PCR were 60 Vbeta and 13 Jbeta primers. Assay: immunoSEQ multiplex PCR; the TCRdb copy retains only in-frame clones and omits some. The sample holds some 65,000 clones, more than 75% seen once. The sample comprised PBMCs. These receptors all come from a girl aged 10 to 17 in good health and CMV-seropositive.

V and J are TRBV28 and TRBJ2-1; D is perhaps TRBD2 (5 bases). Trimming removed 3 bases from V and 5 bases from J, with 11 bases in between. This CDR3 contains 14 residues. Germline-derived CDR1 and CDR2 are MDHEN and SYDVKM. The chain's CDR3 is CASSFLGRNNEQFF. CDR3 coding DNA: TGTGCCAGCAGTTTTTTGGGGAGAAACAATGAGCAGTTCTTC.

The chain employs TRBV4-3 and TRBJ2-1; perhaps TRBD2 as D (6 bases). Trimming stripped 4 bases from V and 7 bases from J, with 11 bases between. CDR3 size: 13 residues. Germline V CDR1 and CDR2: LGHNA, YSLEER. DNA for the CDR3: TGCGCCAGCAGCCCCTCGGGGAGGAATGAGCAGTTCTTC. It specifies CASSPSGRNEQFF.

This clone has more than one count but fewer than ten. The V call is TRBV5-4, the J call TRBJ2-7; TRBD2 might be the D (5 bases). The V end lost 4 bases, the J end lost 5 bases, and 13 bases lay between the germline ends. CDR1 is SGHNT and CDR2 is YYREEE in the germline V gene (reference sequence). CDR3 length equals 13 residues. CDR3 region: CASSLSGSNEQYF. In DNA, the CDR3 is TGTGCCAGCAGCCTATCGGGGAGCAACGAGCAGTACTTC.

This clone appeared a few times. The CDR3 DNA is TGTGCCAGCAGCTCCGTACAAGGGGGTTGGGGAGGCTACACCTTC. This sequence encodes CASSSVQGGWGGYTF. The chain couples TRBV5-6 to TRBJ1-2, with D maybe TRBD1 (6 bases). The CDR3 has 15 residues. Germline values: CDR1 SGHDT, CDR2 YYEEEE. V lost 3 bases and J lost 8, with 20 bases in between.

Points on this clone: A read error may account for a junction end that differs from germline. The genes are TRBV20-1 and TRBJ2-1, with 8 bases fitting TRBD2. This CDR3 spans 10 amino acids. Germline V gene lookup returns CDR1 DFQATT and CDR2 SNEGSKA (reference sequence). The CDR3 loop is CSVSGVPRVF. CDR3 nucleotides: TGCAGTGTTAGCGGGGTCCCAAGGGTCTTC.

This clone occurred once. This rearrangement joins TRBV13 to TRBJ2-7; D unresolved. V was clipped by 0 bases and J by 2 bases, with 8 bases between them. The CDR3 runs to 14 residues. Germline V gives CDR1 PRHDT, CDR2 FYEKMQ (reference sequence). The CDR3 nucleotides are TGTGCCAGCAGCTTAGGGACAACAACCTACGAGCAGTACTTC. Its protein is CASSLGTTTYEQYF.

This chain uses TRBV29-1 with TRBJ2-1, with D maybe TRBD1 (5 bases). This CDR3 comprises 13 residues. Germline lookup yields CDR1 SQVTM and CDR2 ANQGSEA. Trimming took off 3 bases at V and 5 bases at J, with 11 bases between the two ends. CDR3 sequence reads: CSVDRVGNNEQFF. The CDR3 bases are TGCAGCGTTGACAGGGTGGGAAACAATGAGCAGTTCTTC.

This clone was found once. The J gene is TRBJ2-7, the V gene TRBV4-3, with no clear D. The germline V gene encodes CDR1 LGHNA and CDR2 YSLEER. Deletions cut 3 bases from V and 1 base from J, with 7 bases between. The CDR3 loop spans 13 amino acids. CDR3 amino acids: CASSHSRSYEQYF. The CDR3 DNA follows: TGCGCCAGCAGCCACTCCCGTTCCTACGAGCAGTACTTC.

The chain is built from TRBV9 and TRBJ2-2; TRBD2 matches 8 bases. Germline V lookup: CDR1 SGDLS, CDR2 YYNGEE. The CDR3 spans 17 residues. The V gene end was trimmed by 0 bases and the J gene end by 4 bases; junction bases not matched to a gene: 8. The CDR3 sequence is CASSVGGGGIGTGELFF. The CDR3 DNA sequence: TGTGCCAGCAGCGTAGGAGGCGGGGGGATAGGCACCGGGGAGCTGTTTTTT.

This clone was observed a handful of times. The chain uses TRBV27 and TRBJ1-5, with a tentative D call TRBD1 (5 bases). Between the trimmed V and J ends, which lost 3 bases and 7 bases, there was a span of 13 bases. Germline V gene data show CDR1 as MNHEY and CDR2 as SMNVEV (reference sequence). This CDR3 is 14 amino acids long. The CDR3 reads CASSFGGGSQPQHF. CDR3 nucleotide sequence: TGTGCCAGCAGTTTTGGGGGAGGGAGCCAGCCCCAGCATTTT.

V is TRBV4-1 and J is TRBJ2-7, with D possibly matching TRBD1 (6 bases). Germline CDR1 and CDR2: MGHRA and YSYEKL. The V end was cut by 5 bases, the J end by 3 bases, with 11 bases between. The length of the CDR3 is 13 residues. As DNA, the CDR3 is TGCGCCAGCAGCGTACGACAGGTCTACGAGCAGTACTTC. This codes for CASSVRQVYEQYF.

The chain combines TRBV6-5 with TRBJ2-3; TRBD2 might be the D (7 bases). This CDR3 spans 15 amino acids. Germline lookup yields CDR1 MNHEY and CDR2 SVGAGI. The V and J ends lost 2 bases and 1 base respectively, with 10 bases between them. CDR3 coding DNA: TGTGCCAGCAGTTACGCGGGGGCCGGCACAGATACGCAGTATTTT. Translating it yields CASSYAGAGTDTQYF.

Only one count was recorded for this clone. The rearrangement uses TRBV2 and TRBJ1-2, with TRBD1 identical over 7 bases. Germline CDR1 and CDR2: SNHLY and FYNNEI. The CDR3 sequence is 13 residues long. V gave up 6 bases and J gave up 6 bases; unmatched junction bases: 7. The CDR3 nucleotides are TGTGCCAGCAGAGGCGACAGGGATGATGGCTACACCTTC. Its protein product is CASRGDRDDGYTF.

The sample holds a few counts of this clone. The CDR3 sequence is CASSLSRQGGETQYF. The CDR3 DNA is TGCGCCAGCAGCTTGTCCCGCCAGGGTGGCGAGACCCAGTACTTC. This rearrangement joins TRBV5-1 to TRBJ2-5; D may be TRBD1 (5 bases). Trimming left V 1 base short and J 5 bases short, with 15 bases between. The CDR3 covers 15 residues. Germline CDR1 is SGHRS and CDR2 is YFSETQ.